The 8 T cell receptor beta chains reported below all come from one sample, sequenced in a study of response to subunit inactivated influenza vaccine. Via MiXCR, TCRdb re-called the RT-PCR reads, giving one row per CDR3 protein. The sample records 200,000 to 300,000 distinct CDR3 sequences, 9.5% to 15% being singletons. Here the sequenced sample was non-naive T cells sorted from PBMCs, taken 14 days before vaccination. The receptors were sampled from a man in his forties or fifties who received an inactivated influenza vaccine.

The table lists this clonotype with many counts. The V and J genes are TRBV10-3 and TRBJ1-1; D not resolved. Germline V gives CDR1 ENHRY, CDR2 SYGVKD. With 0 bases removed from V and 10 bases from J, the gap between germline ends came to 9 bases. This CDR3 region has 12 residues. The CDR3 DNA reads TGTGCCATCAGTGAGTCAGGTGTCGGAGCTTTCTTT. Residues: CAISESGVGAFF.

CDR3 DNA: TGCAGTGCACAGACGGCTAGCGGGGGGACAGATACGCAGTATTTT. Its protein is CSAQTASGGTDTQYF. This rearrangement joins TRBV20-1 to TRBJ2-3, with TRBD2 identical over 11 bases. The CDR3 length is 15 residues. Germline loops: CDR1 DFQATT, CDR2 SNEGSKA (reference sequence). With V trimmed by 6 bases and J by 3 bases, 8 bases remained unmatched.

The chain recombines TRBV4-1 with TRBJ2-3, with 7 bases identical to TRBD1. The CDR3 consists of 17 residues. Looked up from germline, CDR1 is MGHRA and CDR2 is YSYEKL. After removal of 1 base from V and 4 bases from J, the junction contained 11 bases not matched to a gene. CDR3 residues: CASSQVGGTAVPDTQYF. CDR3 coding DNA: TGCGCCAGCAGCCAAGTGGGTGGGACAGCCGTTCCAGATACGCAGTATTTT.

The rearrangement uses TRBV6-2 or TRBV6-3 and TRBJ1-1; possible D gene TRBD1, 6 bases. Germline loops: CDR1 MNHEY, CDR2 SVGEGT. Trimming took 5 bases from V and 5 from J, leaving 15 bases between them. The CDR3 runs 14 residues. Here the CDR3 reads CASSAQGTDTEAFF. Written as DNA, the CDR3 is TGTGCCAGCAGTGCCCAGGGGACTGATACTGAAGCTTTCTTT.

The gene calls are TRBV11-2 and TRBJ2-6; D unresolved. CDR3 length: 20 residues. With 5 bases removed from V and 2 bases from J, the gap between germline ends came to 25 bases. The germline CDR1 and CDR2 sequences are SGHAT and FQNNGV. For the CDR3, the DNA is TGTGCCAGCAGCCGATATACCCCCTCTGGGCTTGTGACTGGGGCCAACGTCCTGACTTTC. The encoded protein is CASSRYTPSGLVTGANVLTF.

This rearrangement joins TRBV2 to TRBJ2-5; weak D call: TRBD2 (5 bases). V was pared by 3 bases and J by 5 bases, with 13 bases between. The length of the CDR3 is 14 residues. Germline V gives CDR1 SNHLY, CDR2 FYNNEI. The CDR3 DNA sequence: TGTGCCAGCAGTGACCTACGGGAAGGGGAGACCCAGTACTTC. It translates to CASSDLREGETQYF.

The chain couples TRBV20-1 to TRBJ1-6, with a weak D call TRBD1 (5 bases). The V gene lost 0 bases and the J gene lost 0 bases, with 12 bases spanning the gap. Germline loops: CDR1 DFQATT, CDR2 SNEGSKA (reference sequence). This CDR3 has 17 amino acids. CDR3 in DNA: TGCAGTGCTAGAGAAGGGACGGGTAGCTCCTATAATTCACCCCTCCACTTT. Translated: CSAREGTGSSYNSPLHF.

This clonotype came up many times. The rearrangement uses TRBV5-1 and TRBJ1-2, with 8 bases fitting TRBD1. The CDR3 has 12 residues. With 4 bases clipped from V and 7 bases from J, the junction kept 3 bases outside the gene matches. Germline V CDR1 and CDR2: SGHRS, YFSETQ. The CDR3 sequence is CASSLDRAGYTF. The CDR3 DNA sequence: TGCGCCAGCAGCCTGGACAGGGCTGGCTACACCTTC.